The next 24 T cell receptor beta chains were all read from a single sample in a study of long-term antiretroviral therapy in people with HIV (dated by TCRdb to the early 2020s). Sequencing of the TRB variable region was done with the immunoSEQ hsTCRB v3.0 assay at survey level resolution. Here the immuneACCESS table is served through TCRdb, limited to in-frame sequences with V and J called. Missing clones are a known gap in these copies; in checked studies unresolved V genes cover under half, and the rest lacks a known reason. The table for this sample lists 15,000 to 20,000 clones; approximately 82% of them were counted only once. The ten largest make up 13% to 15% of the sample. The sequences come from unsorted PBMCs, collected 0.5 years before starting antiretroviral therapy. The receptors here all came from a woman in her 50s with HIV.

The V gene is TRBV30, the J gene TRBJ2-5; TRBD2 agrees at 10 bases. The closer fit of TRBJ2-7 to the DNA end suggests the J call may be wrong. The germline gives CDR1 GTSNPN, CDR2 SVGIG (reference sequence). The CDR3 has 15 amino acids. The CDR3 DNA reads as TGTGCCTGGAGTAGATTGGGTCTAGCGGGGGACGAGCAGTACTTC. Encoded protein: CAWSRLGLAGDEQYF.

V is TRBV11-2 and J is TRBJ2-1; D is unresolved. The germline V and J ends were trimmed by 2 bases and 7 bases, with 6 bases remaining between them. This CDR3 spans 12 amino acids. Germline values: CDR1 SGHAT, CDR2 FQNNGV. The CDR3, as DNA: TGTGCCAGCAGCTTACATAAGAATGAGCAGTTCTTC. It is translated as CASSLHKNEQFF. Full variable domain (outside the CDR3, taken from reference TRBV11-2 and TRBJ2-1): EAGVAQSPRYKIIEKRQSVAFWCNPISGHATLYWYQQILGQGPKLLIQFQNNGVVDDSQLPKDRFSAERLKGVDSTLKIQPAKLEDSAVYLCASSLHKNEQFFGPGTRLTVL.

The genes are TRBV29-1 and TRBJ2-5, with a possible D match to TRBD1 (5 bases). The CDR3 consists of 14 residues. Germline V gives CDR1 SQVTM, CDR2 ANQGSEA. V was pared by 6 bases and J by 4 bases, with 18 bases between. CDR3: CSVTARGRGETQYF. The CDR3 region has the DNA TGCAGCGTCACGGCAAGGGGCCGTGGAGAGACCCAGTACTTC.

A single count supports this clone. V is TRBV5-4 and J is TRBJ2-6, with 8 bases that match TRBD2. Losses at the gene ends were 0 bases for V and 0 bases for J; bases not matched to a gene: 11. Per germline, CDR1 SGHNT and CDR2 YYREEE (reference sequence). The CDR3 spans 20 residues. CDR3 sequence reads: CASSLGGGAGDVSGANVLTF. CDR3 sequence (DNA): TGTGCCAGCAGCTTGGGGGGAGGAGCGGGGGACGTCTCTGGGGCCAACGTCCTGACTTTC.

The chain recombines TRBV7-9 with TRBJ1-1, with D possibly matching TRBD1 (5 bases). V dropped 5 bases and J dropped 1 base, with 17 bases sitting between them. Germline CDR1 is SEHNR and CDR2 is FQNEAQ (reference sequence). The CDR3 is made up of 16 amino acids. The CDR3 DNA follows: TGTGCCAGCAGCCAGATACGTGCGGGGCCGAACACTGAAGCTTTCTTT. Amino acid sequence: CASSQIRAGPNTEAFF.

The gene calls are TRBV6-5 and TRBJ1-1; 9 nucleotides match TRBD1. This CDR3 region has 13 residues. Looked up from germline, CDR1 is MNHEY and CDR2 is SVGAGI. V shed 7 bases, J shed 9 bases, and the junction held 9 bases outside the gene matches. The CDR3 DNA reads as TGTGCCAGCACCAAGGCCGGGACAGGGAAAGCTTTCTTT. Protein product: CASTKAGTGKAFF.

V usage is TRBV28 and J usage is TRBJ2-1; TRBD1 matches at 7 bases. Germline trimming cut 4 bases from V and 4 bases from J; bases unmatched to any gene: 13. Per germline, CDR1 MDHEN and CDR2 SYDVKM. CDR3 length: 17 residues. The CDR3 loop is CASSSLLTGTAYNEQFF. CDR3 DNA: TGTGCCAGCAGTTCCCTCCTAACCGGGACAGCATACAATGAGCAGTTCTTC. The full variable domain, completed using reference TRBV28 and TRBJ2-1, is DVKVTQSSRYLVKRTGEKVFLECVQDMDHENMFWYRQDPGLGLRLIYFSYDVKMKEKGDIPEGYSVSREKKERFSLILESASTNQTSMYLCASSSLLTGTAYNEQFFGPGTRLTVL.

The CDR3 DNA sequence: TGTGCCAGCAGCTTGTATTATAGGGGCAGGGATTCACCCCTCCACTTT. It is translated as CASSLYYRGRDSPLHF. The J gene is TRBJ1-6, the V gene TRBV5-6; D might be TRBD1 (5 bases). The CDR3 covers 16 residues. V shed 1 base and J shed 8 bases, with 16 bases lying between them. The germline gives CDR1 SGHDT, CDR2 YYEEEE.

This sequence joins TRBV19 and TRBJ1-2, with D maybe TRBD1 (6 bases). Germline CDR1 LNHDA, CDR2 SQIVND (reference sequence). This CDR3 region has 15 residues. V was pared by 1 base and J by 0 bases, with 9 bases between. CDR3 in DNA: TGTGCCAGTAGTATAGGGACAGTCACTAACTATGGCTACACCTTC. It specifies CASSIGTVTNYGYTF.

As DNA, the CDR3 is TGTGCCAGCAGTGAAATTCAGGGTAGCGGGGAGCTGTTTTTT. Translated, it gives CASSEIQGSGELFF. The chain couples TRBV2 to TRBJ2-2, with a possible D match to TRBD1 (5 bases). The length of the CDR3 is 14 residues. Germline assignment: CDR1 SNHLY and CDR2 FYNNEI. Deletions cut 2 bases from V and 7 bases from J, with 11 bases between.

The chain recombines TRBV19 with TRBJ2-1; D is perhaps TRBD1 (6 bases). The V gene lost 7 bases and the J gene lost 5 bases, with 12 bases spanning the gap. Looked up from germline, CDR1 is LNHDA and CDR2 is SQIVND (reference sequence). The CDR3 consists of 13 residues. CDR3 nucleotides: TGTGCCAGTACCCACAGGGAAGACAATGAGCAGTTCTTC. Its protein is CASTHREDNEQFF.

Within the sample, this clone is medium-sized. This chain uses TRBV2 with TRBJ2-4; 11 bases are shared with TRBD2. CDR1 is SNHLY, CDR2 FYNNEI, per germline. The ends lost 1 base at V and 0 bases at J; junction bases unmatched: 5. CDR3 size: 18 residues. The CDR3 is CASSEGSGGARAKNIQYF. The CDR3 bases are TGTGCCAGCAGTGAAGGTAGCGGGGGGGCCCGAGCCAAAAACATTCAGTACTTC.

The rearrangement links TRBV7-9 to TRBJ2-5, with D possibly being TRBD1 (6 bases). V was clipped by 1 base and J by 2 bases, with 14 bases between them. Germline V lookup: CDR1 SEHNR, CDR2 FQNEAQ (reference sequence). The CDR3 loop spans 16 amino acids. This CDR3 reads CASSLGTVGAQETQYF. CDR3 coding DNA: TGTGCCAGCAGCTTAGGGACAGTCGGGGCTCAAGAGACCCAGTACTTC.

The J gene is TRBJ2-1, the V gene TRBV2, with 13 bases aligning to TRBD2. V was pared by 0 bases and J by 0 bases, with 5 bases of the junction left unmatched. Germline lookup yields CDR1 SNHLY and CDR2 FYNNEI. This CDR3 spans 19 amino acids. CDR3 protein: CASSEALLAGGSSYNEQFF. The CDR3 region has the DNA TGTGCCAGCAGTGAAGCGCTACTAGCGGGGGGGAGCTCCTACAATGAGCAGTTCTTC.

This clone is medium-sized in the sample. The CDR3 coding sequence is TGTGCCAGTAGTATAGGTGGAAGGGCCAACAATGAGCAGTTCTTC. It encodes CASSIGGRANNEQFF. The chain uses TRBV19 and TRBJ2-1; D remains ambiguous. This CDR3 is built from 15 residues. CDR1 is LNHDA and CDR2 is SQIVND in the germline V gene (reference sequence). V was clipped by 1 base and J by 5 bases, with 12 bases between them. Together with reference TRBV19 and TRBJ2-1, the CDR3 gives the full variable domain: DGGITQSPKYLFRKEGQNVTLSCEQNLNHDAMYWYRQDPGQGLRLIYYSQIVNDFQKGDIAEGYSVSREKKESFPLTVTSAQKNPTAFYLCASSIGGRANNEQFFGPGTRLTVL.

The genes are TRBV9 and TRBJ2-2; D not resolved. Germline V gene data show CDR1 as SGDLS and CDR2 as YYNGEE. The V and J ends lost 3 bases and 2 bases respectively, with 5 bases between them. The CDR3 has 13 residues. Here the CDR3 reads CASSEGNTGELFF. The CDR3 DNA sequence: TGTGCCAGCAGCGAGGGAAACACCGGGGAGCTGTTTTTT.

In this sample, this clone is medium-sized. The V and J genes are TRBV2 and TRBJ1-5; no reliable D call. Looked up from germline, CDR1 is SNHLY and CDR2 is FYNNEI. This CDR3 spans 15 amino acids. V lost 3 bases and J lost 3, with 12 bases in between. The chain's CDR3 is CASSEVPGINQPQHF. The CDR3 DNA reads as TGTGCCAGCAGTGAGGTTCCGGGAATCAATCAGCCCCAGCATTTT.

The V call is TRBV7-3, the J call TRBJ2-2, with 7 bases fitting TRBD2. CDR1 and CDR2 (germline): SGHTA, FQGTGA. V was pared by 3 bases and J by 3 bases, with 4 bases of the junction left unmatched. CDR3 length: 15 residues. CDR3 DNA: TGTGCCAGCAGCTTCGCGGGGGAGTACACCGGGGAGCTGTTTTTT. Its protein product is CASSFAGEYTGELFF.

The genes are TRBV6-5 and TRBJ2-1, with TRBD2 matching 13 bases. V dropped 4 bases and J dropped 5; count of bases not matched to a gene: 5. CDR3 size: 16 residues. Germline CDR1 is MNHEY and CDR2 is SVGAGI. The chain's CDR3 is CASSWGTSGADNEQFF. For the CDR3, the DNA is TGTGCCAGCAGTTGGGGGACTAGCGGGGCAGACAATGAGCAGTTCTTC.

This chain joins TRBV5-5 and TRBJ2-5; D uncertain. This CDR3 has 11 residues. Trimming took off 1 base at V and 5 bases at J, with 3 bases between the two ends. Per the germline V gene, CDR1 is SGHKS and CDR2 is YYEKEE (reference sequence). The CDR3 DNA is TGTGCCAGCAGCTTGCTGGAGACCCAGTACTTC. Protein sequence: CASSLLETQYF. The whole variable domain, remainder taken from reference TRBV5-5 and TRBJ2-5, is DAGVTQSPTHLIKTRGQQVTLRCSPISGHKSVSWYQQVLGQGPQFIFQYYEKEERGRGNFPDRFSARQFPNYSSELNVNALLLGDSALYLCASSLLETQYFGPGTRLLVL.

The chain joins TRBV12-5 to TRBJ2-5, with 10 bases matching TRBD2. With 5 bases clipped from V and 5 bases from J, the junction kept 14 bases outside the gene matches. This CDR3 region has 17 residues. Germline values: CDR1 LGHNT, CDR2 FRNRAP. The CDR3 DNA is TGTGCTAGTGGTCCCCCCACTAGCGGGGTCCGCGGGGAGACCCAGTACTTC. Protein product: CASGPPTSGVRGETQYF.

The chain is built from TRBV10-2 and TRBJ1-1; D is perhaps TRBD1 (5 bases). V lost 0 bases, J lost 2 bases, and 10 bases lay in between. CDR3 length equals 15 residues. Germline CDR1 and CDR2: WSHSY and SAAADI. DNA of the CDR3: TGCGCCAGCAGTGAGTCACGGACAAGAAACACTGAAGCTTTCTTT. Translating gives CASSESRTRNTEAFF.

This clone turned up a few times. This chain uses TRBV2 with TRBJ1-3, with a tentative D call TRBD1 (5 bases). The ends were cut back, 7 bases at V and 3 bases at J, with 19 bases in the middle. Per germline, CDR1 SNHLY and CDR2 FYNNEI. The CDR3 runs to 16 residues. The CDR3 nucleotides are TGTGCCAGCACCCTAGAGGGGCTAGTGGGTGGAAACACCATATATTTT. It encodes CASTLEGLVGGNTIYF.

This clone has a handful of counts. V gene TRBV6-1 combines with J gene TRBJ1-5; 7 nucleotides agree with TRBD1. V was pared by 6 bases and J by 1 base, with 6 bases of the junction left unmatched. The germline V gene has CDR1 MNHNS and CDR2 SASEGT. CDR3 size: 15 residues. The CDR3 here is CASSALTGSNQPQHF. CDR3 nucleotide sequence: TGTGCCAGCAGCGCCCTGACAGGGAGCAATCAGCCCCAGCATTTT.